This TCR beta chain is from a study of T cells in Graves' hyperthyroidism and ophthalmopathy. Comments on this clonotype: Antigen specificity is unknown.

Points from the study as a whole: Ophthalmopathy, as predicted by the model, came a median about seven months after the prediction. Researchers found most expanded thyroid clonotypes above 0.001 in blood as well.

The CDR3 sequence is 14 residues long. CDR1 and CDR2 (germline): DFQATT, SNEGSKA (reference sequence). The junction had 6 bases not matched to a gene; V was cut back by 0 bases and J by 8 bases. Amplification of TCR beta CDR3 regions was performed using RNA transcripts as template. Primed by the HTBI set, a first-round RT-PCR was run on the TCR CDR3. TCRdb recomputed calls from the multiplex PCR reads with MiXCR, one row per CDR3 protein. The sample has about 690,000 distinct CDR3 sequences, roughly 17% seen once. Sequencing was carried out using blood. This TCR derives from a man aged 50-59 years with Graves' hyperthyroidism. V usage is TRBV20-1 and J usage is TRBJ2-1, with 8 nucleotides matching TRBD2. This chain's CDR3 is CSARDGRARDEQFF. The CDR3 nucleotides read TGCAGTGCTAGAGACGGGAGGGCCAGGGATGAGCAGTTCTTC.